This TCR beta chain emerged from a study of glioma-infiltrating T cells. This clonotype was detected ten times or more. Its antigen is not identified. Amplification of TCR alpha and beta CDR3 regions from RNA used iRepertoire nested multiplex PCR. For one-step reverse transcription and amplification, 100-400 ng of tissue mRNA or PBMC total RNA was used. TCRdb independently ran MiXCR on the multiplex PCR reads; one entry per CDR3 protein. The repertoire consists of around 93,000 distinct CDR3 sequences, with around 40% occurring once and the leading ten covering roughly two fifths. The length of the CDR3 is 16 residues. The junction had 7 bases not matched to a gene; V was cut back by 5 bases and J by 1 base. Points from the study as a whole: Very few CDR3 sequences were shared between tissue and blood. Gliomas, especially low-grade, showed above-expected tissue-blood divergence; non-neoplastic patients showed below.

Sequencing was done on a sample of glioma tissue, nonneoplastic brain tissue, or PBMCs (not recorded which). The TCR originated in a human donor with low-grade glioma or glioblastoma, undergoing nonglioma brain surgery, or in good health (not recorded which). The rearrangement joins TRBV12-3 or TRBV12-4 to TRBJ2-2, with 7 bases that match TRBD1. In DNA, the CDR3 is TGTGCCAGCAGTAACGACAGGGTATGGAACACCGGGGAGCTGTTTTTT. It is translated as CASSNDRVWNTGELFF.